The next 30 T cell receptor beta chains were all read from a single sample in a study of T cell clonality in common variable immunodeficiency. Study-wide findings and caveats: Fewer deletions and N-nucleotide insertions were reportedly seen in common variable immunodeficiency TCR beta sequences.

Repertoires were generated with immunoSEQ multiplex PCR, while TCRdb's copy carries only in-frame clones and drops some. The table lists some 25,000 clones, with no singletons. Their antigen targets remain unknown. Sequenced sample: peripheral blood mononuclear cells. Receptors originate from a human donor with common variable immunodeficiency.

This clone occurred many times. The sequenced fragment ends 3 residues before the CDR3 boundary, so the rest is inferred from the germline J gene. This chain connects TRBV30 to TRBJ2-3; D may correspond to TRBD1 or TRBD2 (6 bases each). V dropped 1 base and J dropped 3 bases, with 11 bases sitting between them. The CDR3 is 14 residues long. Per germline, CDR1 GTSNPN and CDR2 SVGIG (reference sequence). The DNA read from the CDR3 is TGTGCCTGGAGTGCAGGGGAGGTAACAGATACG. As protein: CAWSAGEVTDT. The whole CDR3 sequence reads CAWSAGEVTDTQYF.

This clone was picked up a small number of times. CDR3 bases read: TGTGCCAGCTCACCGGGGGCAGGGGGTACCTACGAG. This gives the protein CASSPGAGGTYE. The entire CDR3 protein is CASSPGAGGTYEQYF. The chain has TRBV18 and TRBJ2-7, with 7 nucleotides matching TRBD1. The CDR3 goes on 3 residues after the read ends, and that part is filled in from the germline J gene. This CDR3 has 15 amino acids. From germline, CDR1 is KGHSH and CDR2 LQKENI. J was trimmed by 2 bases and V by 3 bases; bases with no gene match: 7.

This clone appeared many times. The CDR3 end is not reached by the read, which stops 3 residues before it; the germline J gene fills it in. The chain couples TRBV29-1 to TRBJ1-2; D is unresolved. V lost 5 bases and J 4 bases, leaving 11 bases between the germline ends. From germline, CDR1 is SQVTM and CDR2 ANQGSEA. The CDR3 totals 12 residues. CDR3 bases read: TGCAGCGTTTCCACAGAGATCTATGGC. Translated: CSVSTEIYG. The whole CDR3 protein reads CSVSTEIYGYTF.

This clone showed up many times. The read ends 3 residues shy of where the CDR3 ends; the end is completed using the germline J gene. This chain joins TRBV5-4 and TRBJ2-5; 8 bases map to TRBD2. The CDR3 extends over 14 amino acids. Trimming cost V 6 bases and J 4 bases; bases outside gene matches: 8. CDR1 is SGHNT, CDR2 YYREEE, per germline (reference sequence). This CDR3 is CASTVSGGRETQYF. The DNA read from the CDR3 is TGTGCCAGCACCGTATCGGGGGGGAGAGAGACC.

This clone was observed a few times. The read ends 3 residues before the CDR3 terminus; that terminus is restored from the germline J gene. The V call is TRBV19, the J call TRBJ1-2; 8 bases align to TRBD1. The CDR3 consists of 14 residues. V lost 7 bases and J lost 2; bases outside the gene matches: 6. Germline V gene lookup returns CDR1 LNHDA and CDR2 SQIVND (reference sequence). The CDR3 is CASNSGGWNYGYTF. The sequenced part of the CDR3 DNA is TGTGCCAGTAATTCAGGGGGCTGGAACTATGGC.

On this clone itself: Coverage ceases 3 residues before the CDR3 finishes, and the germline J gene fills in the end. The chain employs TRBV23-1 and TRBJ2-6; TRBD1 matches 7 bases. TRBV23-1 is sorted into the ORF group, with uncertain function. This CDR3 spans 16 amino acids. With V trimmed by 6 bases and J by 3 bases, 8 bases remained unmatched. CDR3 DNA, as far as it was read: TGCGCCAGCAGACCCCACAGGGGACGTGGGGCCAACGTC. Its translation: CASRPHRGRGANV. The full CDR3 sequence reads CASRPHRGRGANVLTF.

Here the CDR3 reads CASSGGATYEQYF. The DNA read from the CDR3 is TGTGCCAGCAGTGGAGGGGCCACCTACGAG. The V gene is TRBV2, the J gene TRBJ2-7; TRBD1 or TRBD2 may be the D gene (5 bases each). The CDR3 end falls 3 residues outside the read, so it is completed with the germline J gene. V dropped 4 bases and J dropped 2 bases, with 9 bases sitting between them. The V gene's germline CDR1 is SNHLY and CDR2 FYNNEI. The CDR3 sequence is 13 residues long.

In its sample, this clone was seen many times. The missing CDR3 end, 3 residues past where the read stops, is filled in from the germline J gene. The chain links TRBV2 to TRBJ1-1, with TRBD1 matching over 7 bases. Germline V gene data show CDR1 as SNHLY and CDR2 as FYNNEI. V lost 5 bases, J lost 1 base, and 4 bases stayed unmatched. CDR3 length: 14 residues. The CDR3 is CASSPQGRNTEAFF. CDR3 DNA (partial): TGTGCCAGCAGTCCACAGGGGAGGAACACTGAA.

This clone was detected many times. The DNA read from the CDR3 is TGTGCCAGCAGAGGACTAGCGGGGGGGCAGATCAATGAG. This encodes CASRGLAGGQINE. The entire CDR3 protein reads CASRGLAGGQINEQFF. The chain carries TRBV6-2 or TRBV6-3 and TRBJ2-1, with 15 bases fitting TRBD2. The CDR3 end falls 3 residues outside the read, so it is completed with the germline J gene. This CDR3 is 16 amino acids long. Germline V gene lookup returns CDR1 MNHEY and CDR2 SVGEGT. After removal of 6 bases from V and 6 bases from J, the junction contained 6 bases not matched to a gene.

Partial CDR3 DNA: TGTGCCAGCAGCTTTAGCGGGGCCCTGAACACTGAA. Encoded protein: CASSFSGALNTE. In full, the CDR3 reads CASSFSGALNTEAFF. The chain joins TRBV5-5 to TRBJ1-1; maybe TRBD1 (5 bases). The CDR3 extends 3 residues past the end of the read, so its final part is completed from the germline J gene. The ends were cut back, 2 bases at V and 0 bases at J, with 11 bases in the middle. The CDR3 has 15 residues. CDR1 and CDR2 (germline): SGHKS, YYEKEE (reference sequence).

This clone showed up many times. Coverage ceases 3 residues before the CDR3 finishes, and the germline J gene fills in the end. The rearrangement uses TRBV19 and TRBJ2-1, with 12 bases fitting TRBD2. V trimming: 7 bases; J trimming: 1 base; junction bases outside the gene matches: 2. CDR3 length: 15 amino acids. Germline V CDR1 and CDR2: LNHDA, SQIVND (reference sequence). The DNA read from the CDR3 is TGTGCCAGTACTCTAGCGGGAGGGTCCTACAATGAG. It specifies CASTLAGGSYNE. The full-length CDR3 reads as CASTLAGGSYNEQFF.

This clone has more than one count but fewer than ten. The read finishes 3 residues shy of the CDR3 end, and the germline J gene is used to complete it. The rearrangement uses TRBV2 and TRBJ2-2; D is unclear. The V gene lost 5 bases and the J gene lost 5 bases, with 9 bases spanning the gap. This CDR3 spans 13 amino acids. Germline CDR1 is SNHLY and CDR2 is FYNNEI. Incomplete CDR3 DNA: TGTGCCAGCAGTCGAATTCAGACCGGGGAG. It encodes CASSRIQTGE. The whole CDR3 reads CASSRIQTGELFF.

A note on this clone: The read gets to within 3 residues of the CDR3 end, and the germline J gene fills in the rest. The chain carries TRBV19 and TRBJ2-6, with 7 nucleotides matching TRBD1. Per the germline V gene, CDR1 is LNHDA and CDR2 is SQIVND (reference sequence). The CDR3 is 11 amino acids. The CDR3 region is CASRGQFVLTF. The sequenced CDR3 bases are TGTGCCAGTAGGGGACAGTTTGTC.

This clone was detected many times. The read terminates 3 residues before the CDR3 end, so the remaining end is supplied by the germline J gene. V gene TRBV27 combines with J gene TRBJ2-7, with 9 nucleotides matching TRBD1. The germline V gene has CDR1 MNHEY and CDR2 SMNVEV (reference sequence). CDR3 length equals 12 residues. V shed 8 bases and J 6 bases; nucleotides not matched to a gene: 5. CDR3 sequence reads: CASVTGGGEQYF. The part of the CDR3 DNA that was read is TGTGCCAGCGTAACAGGGGGCGGCGAG.

The table lists this clone with many counts. This CDR3 reads CASSERGAGGYEQYF. The sequenced CDR3 bases are TGTGCCAGCAGTGAAAGGGGAGCAGGGGGATACGAG. This chain connects TRBV6-1 to TRBJ2-7; 7 positions match TRBD1. The DNA ends 3 residues before the CDR3 does, and the rest of the CDR3 is filled in from the germline J gene. Trimming removed 2 bases from V and 4 bases from J; junction bases left unmatched: 8. The V gene's germline CDR1 is MNHNS and CDR2 SASEGT. The CDR3 runs 15 residues.

This clone showed up many times. Sequencing ends 3 residues short of the CDR3 end; the germline J gene provides the rest. This chain uses TRBV7-9 with TRBJ1-2; 7 bases line up with TRBD1. CDR3 length: 14 amino acids. Germline V gene data show CDR1 as SEHNR and CDR2 as FQNEAQ (reference sequence). Unmatched junction bases numbered 6, after V lost 5 bases and J lost 3 bases. Partial CDR3 DNA: TGTGCCAGCAGCCCATTTGACAGGGACTATGGC. This codes for CASSPFDRDYG. In full, the CDR3 reads CASSPFDRDYGYTF.

There are many counts of this clone. Read sequence stops 3 residues before the CDR3 end, and the germline J gene provides the missing end. This chain joins TRBV5-1 and TRBJ2-5, with D unresolved. There are 14 residues in the CDR3. Germline CDR1 SGHRS, CDR2 YFSETQ. The V end lost 4 bases, the J end lost 2 bases, and 12 bases lay between the germline ends. Incomplete CDR3 DNA: TGCGCCAGCAGCCATAGCCAGCTTCAAGAGACC. This sequence encodes CASSHSQLQET. The complete CDR3 protein is CASSHSQLQETQYF.

This clone has more than one count but fewer than ten. The sequenced fragment ends 3 residues before the CDR3 boundary, so the rest is inferred from the germline J gene. The genes are TRBV7-9 and TRBJ2-5; tentative D call: TRBD1 (6 bases). The V and J ends lost 6 bases and 5 bases respectively, with 19 bases between them. Germline V gene lookup returns CDR1 SEHNR and CDR2 FQNEAQ (reference sequence). The CDR3 sequence is 15 residues long. CDR3: CASSSTPKGVETQYF. The covered CDR3 bases are TGTGCCAGCAGTTCAACACCAAAGGGGGTCGAGACC.

This clone was seen repeatedly, ten times or more. The read finishes 3 residues shy of the CDR3 end, and the germline J gene is used to complete it. This rearrangement joins TRBV18 to TRBJ2-5, with D maybe TRBD2 (5 bases). Trimming cost V 6 bases and J 7 bases, with 21 bases left between them. Germline V CDR1 and CDR2: KGHSH, LQKENI. This CDR3 is 15 amino acids long. Here the CDR3 reads CASSQLESKSGTQYF. The CDR3 bases that were read are TGTGCCAGCTCGCAACTAGAGTCCAAGTCGGGGACC.

This clone was seen a handful of times. The read comes to an end 3 residues before the CDR3 does, leaving the germline J gene to fill in the end. The chain carries TRBV18 and TRBJ2-3, with D possibly TRBD2 on 5 matching bases. Germline V gene sequence: CDR1 KGHSH, CDR2 LQKENI. The CDR3 sequence is 13 residues long. With 8 bases removed from V and 1 base from J, the gap between germline ends came to 10 bases. The CDR3 region is CASAGRGTDTQYF. Incomplete CDR3 DNA: TGTGCCAGCGCGGGTAGGGGCACAGATACG.

This clone appeared many times. The read ends 3 residues before the CDR3 terminus; that terminus is restored from the germline J gene. The chain is built from TRBV30 and TRBJ2-7; the D gene is possibly TRBD2 (7 bases). The V and J ends lost 1 base and 5 bases respectively, with 9 bases between them. The CDR3 spans 12 residues. Germline V lookup: CDR1 GTSNPN, CDR2 SVGIG (reference sequence). CDR3 amino acids: CAWSEGGNEQYF. CDR3 DNA, as far as it was read: TGTGCCTGGAGTGAGGGGGGGAACGAG.

This clone was seen ten or more times. Read sequence stops 3 residues before the CDR3 end, and the germline J gene provides the missing end. V and J are TRBV7-8 and TRBJ2-7, with 9 bases fitting TRBD2. Germline lookup yields CDR1 SGHVS and CDR2 FQNEAQ. The CDR3 covers 14 residues. J gave up 2 bases and V 3 bases, and 2 bases lay outside the gene matches. The sequenced CDR3 bases are TGTGCCAGCAGCTTTAGCGGGGGCACCTACGAG. This encodes CASSFSGGTYE. The complete CDR3 protein is CASSFSGGTYEQYF.

As concerns this clone: The read ends 3 residues shy of where the CDR3 ends; the end is completed using the germline J gene. The chain uses TRBV18 and TRBJ2-2, with 8 bases that match TRBD2. CDR1 KGHSH and CDR2 LQKENI come from the germline V gene. Trimming took 3 bases from V and 1 from J; bases not matched to a gene: 10. The length of the CDR3 is 18 residues. The CDR3 DNA, read in part, is TGTGCCAGCTCACCGCGAATGTTAGCGGGGCAGAACACCGGGGAG. It specifies CASSPRMLAGQNTGE. In full, the CDR3 is CASSPRMLAGQNTGELFF.

This clone was observed a handful of times. The read terminates 3 residues before the CDR3 end, so the remaining end is supplied by the germline J gene. The same CDR3 also results from other DNA sequences found in this sample. The genes are TRBV19 and TRBJ1-5; TRBD1 agrees at 11 bases. From germline, CDR1 is LNHDA and CDR2 SQIVND (reference sequence). The CDR3 has 14 residues. With 4 bases clipped from V and 6 bases from J, the junction kept 2 bases outside the gene matches. The CDR3 protein is CASSRDRGAQPQHF. CDR3 bases read: TGTGCCAGTAGTAGGGACAGGGGGGCTCAGCCC. Supplemented by reference TRBV19 and TRBJ1-5, the full variable domain reads DGGITQSPKYLFRKEGQNVTLSCEQNLNHDAMYWYRQDPGQGLRLIYYSQIVNDFQKGDIAEGYSVSREKKESFPLTVTSAQKNPTAFYLCASSRDRGAQPQHFGDGTRLSIL.

The sample holds many counts of this clone. The read ends 3 residues early relative to the CDR3; the germline J gene fills the gap. V usage is TRBV2 and J usage is TRBJ2-3; D remains unclear. Trimming pared 7 bases from V and 4 bases from J, leaving 9 bases between. The CDR3 covers 12 residues. The germline CDR1 and CDR2 sequences are SNHLY and FYNNEI. This CDR3 is CASMALADTQYF. The covered CDR3 bases are TGTGCCAGCATGGCCTTGGCAGATACG.

This clone was seen a handful of times. The read is 3 residues too short to cover the CDR3 end, so that end is filled in from the germline J gene. The J gene is TRBJ1-1, the V gene TRBV19; D call uncertain. The germline gives CDR1 LNHDA, CDR2 SQIVND (reference sequence). The CDR3 is made up of 15 amino acids. Trimming removed 0 bases at V and 3 bases at J, with 11 bases between. Incomplete CDR3 DNA: TGTGCCAGTAGTATAGACGTTCGGGGATACACTGAA. It translates to CASSIDVRGYTE. The whole CDR3 is CASSIDVRGYTEAFF.

This clone was detected many times. The read gets to within 3 residues of the CDR3 end, and the germline J gene fills in the rest. This chain joins TRBV20-1 and TRBJ2-4, with D perhaps matching TRBD1 (6 bases). Germline V lookup: CDR1 DFQATT, CDR2 SNEGSKA (reference sequence). The CDR3 is 12 residues long. CDR3 region: CSARVTGYLQYF. The DNA read from the CDR3 is TGCAGTGCTAGAGTTACAGGGTACCTT.

As concerns this clone: The observed sequence ends 3 residues before the CDR3 terminus, with the missing tail filled in from the germline J gene. The V gene is TRBV5-5, the J gene TRBJ2-5, with 10 bases identical to TRBD2. CDR3 size: 15 residues. V was pared by 4 bases and J by 2 bases, with 5 bases of the junction left unmatched. The germline gives CDR1 SGHKS, CDR2 YYEKEE (reference sequence). This CDR3 is CASSRLAGEQETQYF. Incomplete CDR3 DNA: TGTGCCAGCAGCCGTCTAGCGGGGGAGCAAGAGACC. Using reference TRBV5-5 and TRBJ2-5 for the parts outside the CDR3, the full variable domain is DAGVTQSPTHLIKTRGQQVTLRCSPISGHKSVSWYQQVLGQGPQFIFQYYEKEERGRGNFPDRFSARQFPNYSSELNVNALLLGDSALYLCASSRLAGEQETQYFGPGTRLLVL.

With respect to this clone: Read data end 3 residues before the CDR3 end; the end is taken from the germline J gene. This chain uses TRBV2 with TRBJ2-7; 7 bases map to TRBD1. Per the germline V gene, CDR1 is SNHLY and CDR2 is FYNNEI. This CDR3 has 12 residues. Unmatched junction bases numbered 6, after V lost 10 bases and J lost 3 bases. Partial CDR3 DNA: TGTGCCACCAAAAGACAGGGCTACGAG. Its protein is CATKRQGYE. The CDR3 in full is CATKRQGYEQYF. Variable domain in full (rest from reference TRBV2 and TRBJ2-7): EPEVTQTPSHQVTQMGQEVILRCVPISNHLYFYWYRQILGQKVEFLVSFYNNEISEKSEIFDDQFSVERPDGSNFTLKIRSTKLEDSAMYFCATKRQGYEQYFGPGTRLTVT.

This clone was seen a few times. The read stops 3 residues short of the end of the CDR3; the missing end is completed from the germline J gene. V usage is TRBV6-1 and J usage is TRBJ1-2; 9 positions match TRBD1. V shed 3 bases, J shed 7 bases, and the junction held 3 bases outside the gene matches. The V gene's germline CDR1 is MNHNS and CDR2 SASEGT. This CDR3 region has 13 residues. This chain's CDR3 is CASSDGTGLGYTF. The part of the CDR3 DNA that was read is TGTGCCAGCAGTGACGGGACAGGGCTTGGC.